Shown below are 19 T cell receptor beta chains from a single sample sequenced in a study of control samples from healthy donors and cancer patients (dated by TCRdb to 2018 to 2021). Receptor amplification or capture employed the immunoSEQ multiplex PCR assay. What TCRdb holds here is the immuneACCESS table cut down to in-frame rearrangements. Part of the clones is not present; checked against another copy, under half of the missing clones reflect an unresolved V gene, and the others are unexplained. In this sample the table shows about 55,000 clones, 70% to 90% of which occur a single time. The ten top clones hold approximately 3.8% of the sample. The sample was blood. Receptors were obtained from a man over 45 in good health.

The rearrangement links TRBV10-2 to TRBJ1-6; 8 bases agree with TRBD1. Germline CDR1 WSHSY, CDR2 SAAADI. Trimming at V came to 6 bases and at J to 4 bases, leaving 2 bases not matched to a gene. This CDR3 comprises 14 residues. The CDR3 region is CASSGTGYNSPLHF. As DNA, the CDR3 is TGCGCCAGCAGCGGGACAGGTTATAATTCACCCCTCCACTTT.

The CDR3 DNA reads as TGTGCCAGCTCACCCTTGTCGGGGGGCACTGAAGCTTTCTTT. This gives the protein CASSPLSGGTEAFF. The V gene is TRBV18, the J gene TRBJ1-1, with D maybe TRBD1 (5 bases). The CDR3 spans 14 residues. CDR1 KGHSH and CDR2 LQKENI come from the germline V gene. V gave up 3 bases and J gave up 4 bases, with 12 bases separating them.

V and J are TRBV19 and TRBJ2-2; D unclear. The V end was cut by 1 base, the J end by 1 base, with 10 bases between. Per the germline V gene, CDR1 is LNHDA and CDR2 is SQIVND (reference sequence). This CDR3 has 16 amino acids. CDR3 nucleotides: TGTGCCAGTAGTATAGGTGTCAGCTTGAACACCGGGGAGCTGTTTTTT. This translates into CASSIGVSLNTGELFF.

This chain uses TRBV5-1 with TRBJ2-5; 8 bases are shared with TRBD2. Trimming at V came to 2 bases and at J to 2 bases, leaving 5 bases not matched to a gene. The CDR3 has 15 residues. Per the germline V gene, CDR1 is SGHRS and CDR2 is YFSETQ. The CDR3, as DNA: TGCGCCAGCAGCTTTAACCTAGCGGGTCAAGAGACCCAGTACTTC. This translates into CASSFNLAGQETQYF.

The V gene is TRBV5-1, the J gene TRBJ2-7; TRBD2 matches 11 bases. Germline V gene data show CDR1 as SGHRS and CDR2 as YFSETQ. The trim removed 2 bases at V and 6 bases at J, leaving 4 bases unmatched. The CDR3 spans 14 residues. The CDR3 protein is CASSFGTSGGEQYF. In DNA, the CDR3 is TGCGCCAGCAGCTTTGGGACTAGCGGAGGCGAGCAGTACTTC.

The chain is built from TRBV7-6 and TRBJ1-2; D may be TRBD1 (5 bases). There are 19 residues in the CDR3. V lost 1 base to trimming and J lost 0 bases, with 21 bases between them. Germline V lookup: CDR1 SGHVS, CDR2 FNYEAQ. The CDR3 reads CASSLVGTEFLGSNYGYTF. The CDR3 nucleotides are TGTGCCAGCAGCTTAGTTGGGACCGAGTTCTTGGGGTCTAACTATGGCTACACCTTC.

The chain couples TRBV19 to TRBJ1-3; D perhaps matches TRBD1 (6 bases). Germline-derived CDR1 and CDR2 are LNHDA and SQIVND (reference sequence). Trimming left V 6 bases short and J 3 bases short, with 15 bases between. The CDR3 runs 15 residues. The CDR3 coding sequence is TGTGCCAGTAGCCCCAGCGCGGACAGTGGAAACACCATATATTTT. Translating it yields CASSPSADSGNTIYF.

This chain joins TRBV6-6 and TRBJ2-1; TRBD2 might be the D (5 bases). Trimming left V 0 bases short and J 4 bases short, with 7 bases between. The CDR3 is 14 amino acids. Germline V gives CDR1 MNHNY, CDR2 SVGAGI (reference sequence). The CDR3 DNA follows: TGTGCCAGCAGTTACTCGACTACTTACAATGAGCAGTTCTTC. This translates into CASSYSTTYNEQFF.

This rearrangement joins TRBV19 to TRBJ1-4, with D maybe TRBD1 (5 bases). The CDR3 consists of 14 residues. In germline, CDR1 is LNHDA, CDR2 SQIVND (reference sequence). V gave up 5 bases and J gave up 5 bases, with 12 bases separating them. The CDR3 coding sequence is TGTGCCAGTAGTCGCGGAGGGGAAAATGAAAAACTGTTTTTT. The encoded protein is CASSRGGENEKLFF.

This clone was observed a single time. The genes are TRBV12-3 or TRBV12-4 and TRBJ1-1; TRBD1 might be the D (6 bases). V lost 7 bases and J lost 5, with 14 bases in between. There are 13 residues in the CDR3. CDR3 nucleotides: TGTGCCAGCATTGGGGGGCGGGTTACTGAAGCTTTCTTT. It translates to CASIGGRVTEAFF.

This sequence joins TRBV30 and TRBJ1-1; 7 bases fit TRBD1. The CDR3 runs 13 residues. Germline loops: CDR1 GTSNPN, CDR2 SVGIG (reference sequence). V lost 0 bases, J lost 5 bases, and 3 bases stayed unmatched. The CDR3 loop is CAWSVVQGTEAFF. The DNA of the CDR3 is TGTGCCTGGAGTGTCGTACAGGGGACTGAAGCTTTCTTT. The whole variable domain, remainder taken from reference TRBV30 and TRBJ1-1, is SQTIHQWPATLVQPVGSPLSLECTVEGTSNPNLYWYRQAAGRGLQLLFYSVGIGQISSEVPQNLSASRPQDRQFILSSKKLLLSDSGFYLCAWSVVQGTEAFFGQGTRLTVV.

The chain joins TRBV6-2 or TRBV6-3 to TRBJ2-7; D is possibly TRBD2 (5 bases). This CDR3 has 15 amino acids. The germline gives CDR1 MNHEY, CDR2 SVGEGT. The germline V and J ends were trimmed by 2 bases and 7 bases, with 18 bases remaining between them. The CDR3 loop reads CASSYGEGVHREQYF. Here the CDR3 DNA reads TGTGCCAGCAGTTACGGCGAGGGAGTCCATCGTGAGCAGTACTTC.

The chain couples TRBV29-1 to TRBJ2-1, with D perhaps assigned TRBD1 or TRBD2 (6 bases each). V shed 7 bases and J shed 2 bases, with 15 bases lying between them. The CDR3 totals 14 residues. CDR1 SQVTM and CDR2 ANQGSEA come from the germline V gene. The CDR3 sequence is CSGGGDTAYNEQFF. CDR3 in DNA: TGCAGCGGCGGCGGGGACACTGCCTACAATGAGCAGTTCTTC.

The V and J genes are TRBV11-2 and TRBJ2-5; no clear D gene. Trimming pared 4 bases from V and 5 bases from J, leaving 20 bases between. The germline V gene has CDR1 SGHAT and CDR2 FQNNGV. CDR3 length: 16 amino acids. This chain's CDR3 is CASSSNTVGNWETQYF. In DNA form, the CDR3 reads TGTGCCAGCAGCTCAAATACGGTGGGGAACTGGGAGACCCAGTACTTC.

The chain uses TRBV7-2 and TRBJ1-3; D is undetermined. The CDR3 consists of 15 residues. Trimming left V 1 base short and J 0 bases short, with 7 bases between. From germline, CDR1 is SGHTA and CDR2 FQGNSA. This CDR3 reads CASSLDPGSGNTIYF. In nucleotides, the CDR3 is TGTGCCAGCAGCTTAGACCCAGGCTCTGGAAACACCATATATTTT.

The V and J genes are TRBV7-2 and TRBJ2-3; D ambiguous. CDR1 and CDR2 from the germline V gene are SGHTA and FQGNSA. The V end lost 1 base, the J end lost 4 bases, and 6 bases lay between the germline ends. The CDR3 sequence is 13 residues long. This CDR3 is CASSLGSSDTQYF. DNA for the CDR3: TGTGCCAGCAGCTTAGGTTCGTCAGATACGCAGTATTTT.

The chain is built from TRBV11-2 and TRBJ1-6; maybe TRBD1 (5 bases). CDR1 is SGHAT, CDR2 FQNNGV, per germline. The CDR3 covers 15 residues. The ends were cut back, 2 bases at V and 9 bases at J, with 14 bases in the middle. CDR3 nucleotides: TGTGCCAGCAGCTTATCCCAGGGCTCTTTTTCACCCCTCCACTTT. It encodes CASSLSQGSFSPLHF.

The chain employs TRBV28 and TRBJ1-1, with 12 nucleotides matching TRBD1. Germline values: CDR1 MDHEN, CDR2 SYDVKM. Trimming at V came to 2 bases and at J to 1 base, leaving 5 bases not matched to a gene. The CDR3 consists of 17 residues. The CDR3 protein is CASSLVGQGAKNTEAFF. CDR3 sequence (DNA): TGTGCCAGCAGTTTAGTGGGACAGGGGGCAAAGAACACTGAAGCTTTCTTT.

The rearrangement joins TRBV9 to TRBJ1-4, with TRBD1 matching over 12 bases. V was pared by 3 bases and J by 8 bases, with 8 bases of the junction left unmatched. This CDR3 is 16 amino acids long. Germline values: CDR1 SGDLS, CDR2 YYNGEE. The CDR3 region is CASSEGQGALSEKLFF. In DNA, the CDR3 is TGTGCCAGCAGCGAGGGACAGGGGGCTTTAAGCGAAAAACTGTTTTTT.